Reported below is one T cell receptor (beta chain). This specimen includes other DNA sequences encoding the same CDR3. TCRdb keeps only in-frame clones here, not all; method: immunoSEQ multiplex PCR. The table includes about 1.5 million clones, 98% detected once. This specimen belongs to a study of shared clonotypes between healthy human individuals. In the study overall: Each donor's CD4 naive and CD4 memory cells filled three plates apiece, CD8 naive two, and CD8 memory one.

Deletions cut 3 bases from V and 7 bases from J, with 8 bases between. The CDR3 loop spans 11 amino acids. CDR1 is SGHDT and CDR2 is YYEEEE in the germline V gene. The rearrangement uses TRBV5-6 and TRBJ2-7; no clear D. This receptor was identified in a man aged 30-40 years in good health. Sequencing was carried out using naive CD4+ T cells sorted from blood. Subset specified: CD45RA+ positively selected. The CDR3 sequence: CASSWTGEQYF. The CDR3 region has the DNA TGTGCCAGCAGCTGGACGGGTGAGCAGTACTTC.